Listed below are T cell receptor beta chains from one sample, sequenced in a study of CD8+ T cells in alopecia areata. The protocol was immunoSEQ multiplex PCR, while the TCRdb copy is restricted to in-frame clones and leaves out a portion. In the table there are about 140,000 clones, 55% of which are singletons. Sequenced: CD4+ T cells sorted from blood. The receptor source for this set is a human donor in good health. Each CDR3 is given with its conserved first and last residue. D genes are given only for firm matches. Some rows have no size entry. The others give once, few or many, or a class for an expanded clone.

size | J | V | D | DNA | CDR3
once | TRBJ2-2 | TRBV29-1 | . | TGCAGCGCTAATGATTGGATGAACACCGGGGAGCTGTTTTTT | CSANDWMNTGELFF
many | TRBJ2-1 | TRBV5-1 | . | TGCGCCAGCAGCTTGGTCCGCAATGAGCAGTTCTTC | CASSLVRNEQFF
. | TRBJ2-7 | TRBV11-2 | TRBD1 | TGTGCCAGCAGACCCTTAGGGGGCGTGCAGTACTTC | CASRPLGGVQYF
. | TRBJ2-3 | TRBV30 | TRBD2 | TGTGCCTGGAGTGACCTAGCGGGAGGGTCCACAGATACGCAGTATTTT | CAWSDLAGGSTDTQYF
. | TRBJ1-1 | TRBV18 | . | TGTGCCAGCTCACCGGGACGGTTAAACACTGAAGCTTTCTTT | CASSPGRLNTEAFF
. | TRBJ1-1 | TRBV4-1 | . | TGCGCCAGCAGACCTACAGGGAACACTGAAGCTTTCTTT | CASRPTGNTEAFF
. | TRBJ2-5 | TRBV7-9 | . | TGTGCCAGCAGCCAGGGTGGGGTGACCCAGTACTTC | CASSQGGVTQYF
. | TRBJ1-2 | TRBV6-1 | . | TGTGCCAGCAGTGAACTAACCACTAACTATGGCTACACCTTC | CASSELTTNYGYTF
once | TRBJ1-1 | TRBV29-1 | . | TGCAGCGCCACTTCCCTGGTGTCGAGGATGAACACTGAAGCTTTCTTT | CSATSLVSRMNTEAFF
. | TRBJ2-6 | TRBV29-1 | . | TGCAGCGTCGCAACTGGGGCCAACGTCCTGACTTTC | CSVATGANVLTF
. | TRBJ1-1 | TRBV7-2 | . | TGTGCCAGCAGCTTATTCCGGGGGCGCACTGAAGCTTTCTTT | CASSLFRGRTEAFF